The present TCR beta chain was sequenced within a study of response to subunit inactivated influenza vaccine. The study's findings and limits: The authors suggested that few new T cells are recruited per seasonal influenza vaccination.

Regarding this clonotype: Its antigen is unidentified.

Each CDR3 protein gets one entry after TCRdb re-called the RT-PCR reads with MiXCR. The sample includes 400,000 to 550,000 distinct CDR3 sequences, 25% of them seen just once. The CDR3 has 12 residues. Trimming took 6 bases from V and 9 from J, leaving 15 bases between them. Germline V gene sequence: CDR1 SQVTM, CDR2 ANQGSEA. The specimen comprised CD4+ T cells sorted from PBMCs, sampled more than 4 days after vaccination. This sequence was found in a man aged 50-60 years who received an inactivated influenza vaccine. The V and J genes are TRBV29-1 and TRBJ2-1, with D perhaps TRBD1 (6 bases). Written as DNA, the CDR3 is TGCAGCGTCAAGGACAGTTCTCTTGAGCAGTTCTTC. Translating it yields CSVKDSSLEQFF.